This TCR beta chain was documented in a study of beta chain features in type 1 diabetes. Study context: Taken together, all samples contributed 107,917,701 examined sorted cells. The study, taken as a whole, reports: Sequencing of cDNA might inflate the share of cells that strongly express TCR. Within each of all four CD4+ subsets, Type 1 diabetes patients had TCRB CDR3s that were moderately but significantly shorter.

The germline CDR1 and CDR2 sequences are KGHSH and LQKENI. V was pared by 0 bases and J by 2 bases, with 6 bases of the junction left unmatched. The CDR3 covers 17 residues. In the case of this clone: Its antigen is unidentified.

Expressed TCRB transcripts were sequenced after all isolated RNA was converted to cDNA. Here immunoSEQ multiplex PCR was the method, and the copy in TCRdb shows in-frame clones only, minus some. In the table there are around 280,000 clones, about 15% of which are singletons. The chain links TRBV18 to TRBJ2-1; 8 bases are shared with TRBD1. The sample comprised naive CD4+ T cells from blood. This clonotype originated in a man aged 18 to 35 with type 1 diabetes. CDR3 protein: CASSPPGAGGPYNEQFF. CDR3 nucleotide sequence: TGTGCCAGCTCACCACCTGGGGCAGGGGGCCCCTACAATGAGCAGTTCTTC.